This TCR beta chain was sequenced for a study of cytomegalovirus exposure and HLA in healthy donors. Trimming took 7 bases from V and 2 from J, leaving 4 bases between them. Germline loops: CDR1 MNHNS, CDR2 SASEGT. The CDR3 length is 11 residues. PCR amplification relied on 60 Vbeta primers (plus 13 Jbeta primers). The table came from immunoSEQ multiplex PCR; TCRdb's copy has only in-frame clones and leaves some out. Seen here are about 67,000 clones, 68% observed once, and the top ten hold about 2.1%. The TCR comes from a woman in her 30s in good health and CMV-seronegative. The chain is built from TRBV6-1 and TRBJ2-3, with D uncertain. Sequenced: PBMCs. For the CDR3, the DNA is TGTGCCAGCACCCACACAGATACGCAGTATTTT. Translating it yields CASTHTDTQYF.